This T cell receptor (beta chain) comes out of a study of CD8+ T cells in alopecia areata. Study-wide findings and caveats: For lesional scalp, especially alopecia totalis/universalis, clonality was higher than in normal scalp. Scalp samples also yield sequences of resident alphabeta T cells from normal skin.

Per the germline V gene, CDR1 is LNHDA and CDR2 is SQIVND (reference sequence). The CDR3 loop spans 8 amino acids. This clone was counted between two and nine times. The target antigen is unknown. One end of the junction varies from germline; a read error may be responsible. Isolated RNA was reverse transcribed into cDNA used as the sequencing template. Clones were read by immunoSEQ multiplex PCR, and TCRdb kept only the in-frame ones, dropping some. The table has about 150,000 clones, roughly 53% seen once. Samples from alopecia areata patients were lesional scalp punch biopsies and peripheral blood. This sequence was found in a human donor with alopecia areata. The sample in question was CD4+ T cells sorted from blood, obtained at week 0. V and J are TRBV19 and TRBJ2-5; D gene unclear. The DNA for the CDR3 is TGTGCCAGACGCACCCGGTACTTC. It specifies CARRTRYF.